The rows below give T cell receptor beta chains drawn from one sample of a study of a mutant IDH1 vaccine in newly diagnosed glioma. The method was immunoSEQ multiplex PCR; TCRdb's version includes in-frame clones alone and lacks a portion of them. The sample records some 80,000 clones, 85% to 90% being singletons. These receptors have no identified antigens. The specimen comprised PBMCs, sampled from a glioma patient whose treatment included an IDH1 peptide vaccine. All receptors come from a woman aged 45-59 years with glioma. CDR3s include the opening cysteine and the closing phenylalanine or tryptophan. D genes are given only for firm matches. Some rows mark clone size as missing; the rest say once, few, many or name a class of expanded clone.

cdr3_aa cdr3_nt j_call v_call clone_size d_call
CSVGLAWETQYF TGCAGCGTTGGACTAGCCTGGGAGACCCAGTACTTC TRBJ2-5 TRBV29-1 - TRBD2
CASSIRGRWGDTQYF TGTGCCAGTAGTATCCGGGGGCGTTGGGGAGATACGCAGTATTTT TRBJ2-3 TRBV19 - -
CASSLGRGPGTDTQYF TGTGCCAGCAGCTTGGGTCGGGGGCCGGGCACAGATACGCAGTATTTT TRBJ2-3 TRBV5-4 once -
CASSLSFAGAYEQYF TGTGCCAGCAGCTTGAGCTTTGCGGGAGCCTACGAGCAGTACTTC TRBJ2-7 TRBV5-4 - TRBD2
CASAMGRGRTGANVLTF TGTGCCAGCGCGATGGGCAGGGGAAGGACTGGGGCCAACGTCCTGACTTTC TRBJ2-6 TRBV11-2 - -
CAISESWTGASYEQYF TGTGCCATCAGTGAGTCTTGGACAGGGGCGTCCTACGAGCAGTACTTC TRBJ2-7 TRBV10-3 - TRBD1
CASSFANTEAFF TGTGCCAGCAGCTTCGCGAACACTGAAGCTTTCTTT TRBJ1-1 TRBV5-4 - -
CASRRAGTGNEQYF TGTGCCAGCAGACGGGCCGGGACAGGGAACGAGCAGTACTTC TRBJ2-7 TRBV27 - TRBD1
CASTRDRGTDTQYF TGTGCCAGCACCCGGGACAGGGGAACAGATACGCAGTATTTT TRBJ2-3 TRBV6-1 - TRBD1
CASRGSGRINEQFF TGTGCCAGCAGAGGCAGCGGGAGAATAAATGAGCAGTTCTTC TRBJ2-1 TRBV6-5 - TRBD2
CASSEAGAVDTQYF TGCGCCAGCAGTGAGGCAGGGGCGGTAGATACGCAGTATTTT TRBJ2-3 TRBV10-2 - -
CASSLGTGRELFF TGTGCCAGCAGCCTCGGGACAGGGCGCGAGCTGTTTTTT TRBJ2-2 TRBV7-9 - TRBD1
CASSLGYRGSANEKLFF TGTGCCAGCAGCTTAGGTTACAGGGGGTCGGCTAATGAAAAACTGTTTTTT TRBJ1-4 TRBV7-8 - TRBD1
CASGLGQGAKNIQYF TGTGCTAGTGGTTTGGGGCAGGGGGCCAAAAACATTCAGTACTTC TRBJ2-4 TRBV12-5 few -
CASSAGEGRGTQYF TGTGCCAGCAGCGCCGGGGAGGGCCGAGGGACCCAGTACTTC TRBJ2-5 TRBV9 - TRBD2
CASSMPGQPYGYTF TGTGCCAGTAGTATGCCGGGACAGCCCTATGGCTACACCTTC TRBJ1-2 TRBV19 - TRBD1
CASKTGVQETQYF TGTGCCAGCAAAACGGGGGTCCAAGAGACCCAGTACTTC TRBJ2-5 TRBV5-5 - -
CASSRGGPQHSYEQYF TGTGCCAGTAGTAGAGGGGGTCCCCAACACTCCTACGAGCAGTACTTC TRBJ2-7 TRBV19 - -
CASSEYDAGTVGNQPQHF TGTGCCAGCAGTGAATATGATGCAGGGACTGTGGGAAATCAGCCCCAGCATTTT TRBJ1-5 TRBV6-1 - -
CASSWTRPHDTQYF TGTGCCAGCAGCTGGACTAGGCCACACGATACGCAGTATTTT TRBJ2-3 TRBV28 - TRBD2
CASSPSNYGYTF TGTGCCAGCAGTCCGAGCAACTATGGCTACACCTTC TRBJ1-2 TRBV28 - -
CASSRTGGRTDTQYF TGTGCCAGCAGTCGCACAGGGGGTAGGACAGATACGCAGTATTTT TRBJ2-3 TRBV27 once TRBD1
CARSVRDREVEAFF TGTGCCAGAAGCGTCCGGGACAGGGAAGTTGAAGCTTTCTTT TRBJ1-1 TRBV5-3 - TRBD1
CASSGTGETGYTF TGTGCCAGCAGTGGGACAGGGGAGACTGGCTACACCTTC TRBJ1-2 TRBV6-1 - TRBD1
CASSEGRNYGYTF TGTGCCAGCAGCGAGGGACGGAACTATGGCTACACCTTC TRBJ1-2 TRBV11-2 - -
CASSYDRGEYNEQFF TGTGCCAGCAGTTACGACAGGGGGGAATACAATGAGCAGTTCTTC TRBJ2-1 TRBV6-5 - TRBD1
CASSKGLPSTDTQYF TGTGCCAGTAGTAAGGGCCTACCCAGCACAGATACGCAGTATTTT TRBJ2-3 TRBV19 - -
CASSATGSNQPQHF TGTGCCAGCAGTGCGACAGGGAGCAATCAGCCCCAGCATTTT TRBJ1-5 TRBV25-1 - TRBD1
CASSLVAGNTGELFF TGTGCCAGCAGCTTAGTCGCGGGAAACACCGGGGAGCTGTTTTTT TRBJ2-2 TRBV7-2 - -
CASSPPPQETQYF TGCGCCAGCAGCCCGCCCCCCCAAGAGACCCAGTACTTC TRBJ2-5 TRBV5-1 once -
CASSSTGRTEAFF TGTGCCAGCAGCTCAACAGGGAGAACTGAAGCTTTCTTT TRBJ1-1 TRBV5-6 - -
CASSEASGFSYNEQFF TGCGCCAGCAGTGAGGCTAGCGGTTTCTCCTACAATGAGCAGTTCTTC TRBJ2-1 TRBV5-1 few TRBD2
CASSEYTRRQYF TGTGCCAGCAGTGAATACACCCGGAGGCAGTACTTC TRBJ2-5 TRBV2 - -
CAWGGQRNSPLHF TGTGCCTGGGGGGGACAGCGTAATTCACCCCTCCACTTT TRBJ1-6 TRBV30 - TRBD1
CAWSVRAGPSYEQYF TGTGCCTGGAGTGTACGGGCGGGCCCCTCCTACGAGCAGTACTTC TRBJ2-7 TRBV30 - -
CASTPLGGGYTF TGTGCCAGCACCCCCTTGGGCGGCGGCTACACCTTC TRBJ1-2 TRBV28 once -
CASSLGGWTYEQYF TGTGCCAGCAGTTTAGGCGGGTGGACCTACGAGCAGTACTTC TRBJ2-7 TRBV28 - -
CASSRGGYEQYF TGTGCCAGCAGCCGAGGAGGCTACGAGCAGTACTTC TRBJ2-7 TRBV14 - -
CASTHSGQGAYEQYF TGTGCCAGCACCCACTCCGGACAGGGAGCCTACGAGCAGTACTTC TRBJ2-7 TRBV6-5 - TRBD1
CASSSVFYGELFF TGTGCCAGCAGCTCCGTTTTTTACGGGGAGCTGTTTTTT TRBJ2-2 TRBV11-2 - -
CASSLFGGQLAEAFF TGTGCCAGCAGTTTATTCGGGGGGCAATTGGCTGAAGCTTTCTTT TRBJ1-1 TRBV28 few -